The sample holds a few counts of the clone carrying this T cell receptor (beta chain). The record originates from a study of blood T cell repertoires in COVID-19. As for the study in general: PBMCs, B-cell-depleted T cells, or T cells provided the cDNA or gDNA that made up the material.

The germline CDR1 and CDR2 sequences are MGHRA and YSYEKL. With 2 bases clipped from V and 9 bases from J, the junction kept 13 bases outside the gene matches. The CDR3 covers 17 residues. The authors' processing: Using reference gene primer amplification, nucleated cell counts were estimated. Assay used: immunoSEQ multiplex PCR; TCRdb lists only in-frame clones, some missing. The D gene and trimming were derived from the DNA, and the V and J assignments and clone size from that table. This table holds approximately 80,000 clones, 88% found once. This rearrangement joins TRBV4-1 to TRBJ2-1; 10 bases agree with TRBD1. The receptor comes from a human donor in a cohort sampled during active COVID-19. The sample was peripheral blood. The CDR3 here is CASSQFTLRDRGLEQFF. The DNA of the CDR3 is TGCGCCAGCAGCCAATTTACCCTCCGGGACAGGGGCCTTGAGCAGTTCTTC.